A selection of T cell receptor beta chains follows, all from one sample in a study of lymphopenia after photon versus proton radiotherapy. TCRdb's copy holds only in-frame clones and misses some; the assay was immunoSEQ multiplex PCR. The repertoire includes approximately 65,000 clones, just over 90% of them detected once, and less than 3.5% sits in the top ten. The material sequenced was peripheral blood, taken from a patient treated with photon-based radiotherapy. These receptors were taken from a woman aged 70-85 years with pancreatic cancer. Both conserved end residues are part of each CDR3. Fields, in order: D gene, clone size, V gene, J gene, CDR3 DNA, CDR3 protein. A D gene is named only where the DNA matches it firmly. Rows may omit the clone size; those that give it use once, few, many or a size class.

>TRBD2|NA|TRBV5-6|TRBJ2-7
TGTGCCAGCAGCTTGGGGACTAGCGCCTACGAGCAGTACTTC
CASSLGTSAYEQYF
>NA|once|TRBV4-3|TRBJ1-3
TGCGCCAGCAGCCAAGATTTAAGGGCAGGAAACACCATATATTTT
CASSQDLRAGNTIYF
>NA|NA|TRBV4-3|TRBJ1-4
TGCGCCAGCAGCCAATTCGGTTCGGGTGAAAAACTGTTTTTT
CASSQFGSGEKLFF
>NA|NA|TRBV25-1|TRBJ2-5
TGTGCCAGCAGTGATTCCGACAGACTGGAGACCCAGTACTTC
CASSDSDRLETQYF
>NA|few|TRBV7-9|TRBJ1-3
TGTGCCAGCAGAAAGAAGGACGGTATGGATTTT
CASRKKDGMDF
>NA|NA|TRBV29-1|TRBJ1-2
TGCAGCGTCCCGCTTAGGGGGGGAAATGGCTACACCTTC
CSVPLRGGNGYTF
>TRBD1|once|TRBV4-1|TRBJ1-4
TGCGCCAGCAGCCTCTCTGGACAGGGGGTAGAAAAACTGTTTTTT
CASSLSGQGVEKLFF
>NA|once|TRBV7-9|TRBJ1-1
TGTGCCAGCAAAAAGACAGAAATGAACACTGAAGCTTTCTTT
CASKKTEMNTEAFF
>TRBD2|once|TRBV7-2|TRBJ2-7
TGTGCCAGCAGCTTCGGACTAGCGGGAGGTAATACCTACGAGCAGTACTTC
CASSFGLAGGNTYEQYF
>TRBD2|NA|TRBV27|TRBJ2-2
TGTGCCAGCAGTTTACTAGCGGGGTACACCGGGGAGCTGTTTTTT
CASSLLAGYTGELFF
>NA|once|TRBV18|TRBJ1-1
TGTGCCAGCTCAACTGCCGGGACACTTACTGACACTGAAGCTTTCTTT
CASSTAGTLTDTEAFF
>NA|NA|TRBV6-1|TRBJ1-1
TGTGCCAGCAGTGAAGTCGGGGGGAACACTGAAGCTTTCTTT
CASSEVGGNTEAFF
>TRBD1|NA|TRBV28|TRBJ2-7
TGTGCCAGCAGTCCCAAACAGCTCAGGGACAGGGATCACTACGAGCAGTACTTC
CASSPKQLRDRDHYEQYF
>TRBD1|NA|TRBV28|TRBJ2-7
TGTGCCAGCAGTCGCTCAACCGGGACAGGGTTTAGGGAGCAGTACTTC
CASSRSTGTGFREQYF
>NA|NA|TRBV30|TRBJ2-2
TGTGCCTGGAGTGTATCCAGGAACACCGGGGAGCTGTTTTTT
CAWSVSRNTGELFF
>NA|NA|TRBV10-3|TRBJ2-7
TGTGCCATCAGGAAGGGTGAGGCGGGGGCCTCCTACGAGCAGTACTTC
CAIRKGEAGASYEQYF
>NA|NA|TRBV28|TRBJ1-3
TGTGCCAGCAGTTTATTGGGACGTGAAAACACCATATATTTT
CASSLLGRENTIYF
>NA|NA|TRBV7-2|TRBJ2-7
TGTGCCAGCAGTCCCCGGCAAGTTTCCTACGAGCAGTACTTC
CASSPRQVSYEQYF
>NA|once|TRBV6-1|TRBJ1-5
TGTGCCAGCAGTGAACAGCACGGCCGGAATCAGCCCCAGCATTTT
CASSEQHGRNQPQHF
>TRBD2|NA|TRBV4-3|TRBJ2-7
TGCGCCAGCAGCCAAGGGATAAATGCGGGAGCAGCCTACGAGCAGTACTTC
CASSQGINAGAAYEQYF
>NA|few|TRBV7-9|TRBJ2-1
TGTGCCAGCAGCCGGACTATCACTTTACACAATGAGCAGTTCTTC
CASSRTITLHNEQFF
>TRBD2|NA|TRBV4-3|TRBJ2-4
TGCGCCAGCAGCCAAGTCCCCACTAGCGCGAAAAACATTCAGTACTTC
CASSQVPTSAKNIQYF
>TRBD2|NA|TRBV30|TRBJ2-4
TGTGCCTGGAGTGAAGCGGGAGGGTACATTCAGTACTTC
CAWSEAGGYIQYF
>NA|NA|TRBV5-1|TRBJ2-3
TGCGCCAGCAGCTTGGGAGGCAGCACAGATACGCAGTATTTT
CASSLGGSTDTQYF
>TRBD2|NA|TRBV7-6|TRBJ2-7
TGTGCCAGCAGCTCCCCGTCCAGCGGGAGCGGCTCCTACGAGCAGTACTTC
CASSSPSSGSGSYEQYF
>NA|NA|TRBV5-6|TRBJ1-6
TGTGCCAGCAGCTTGGGACTGCCGATTTCACCCCTCCACTTT
CASSLGLPISPLHF
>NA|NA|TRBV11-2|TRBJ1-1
TGTGCCAGCAGCTTTTCCACAGGGAGAATCCGGACTGAAGCTTTCTTT
CASSFSTGRIRTEAFF
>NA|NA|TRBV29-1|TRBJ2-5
TGCAGCGTTGACGGGACTTATTCAGAGACCCAGTACTTC
CSVDGTYSETQYF
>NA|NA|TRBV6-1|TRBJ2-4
TGTGCCACGCAGGCAGATATAGCCAAAAACATTCAGTACTTC
CATQADIAKNIQYF
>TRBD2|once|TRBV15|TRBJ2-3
TGTGCCACCAGCAGAGATAGGAGCGGGAGGGGAGATACGCAGTATTTT
CATSRDRSGRGDTQYF
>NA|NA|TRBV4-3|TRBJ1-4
TGCGCCAGCAGCCACTCGCCGGGGGATAATGAAAAACTGTTTTTT
CASSHSPGDNEKLFF
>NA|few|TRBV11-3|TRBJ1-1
TGTGCCAGCAGCTTACCAGGGACTAACACTGAAGCTTTCTTT
CASSLPGTNTEAFF
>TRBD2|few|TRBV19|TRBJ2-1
TGTGCCAGTACATTGCGGCTAGCGGGCTACAATGAGCAGTTCTTC
CASTLRLAGYNEQFF
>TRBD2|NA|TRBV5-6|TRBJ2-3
TGTGCCAGCAGCCCCACTGTTTCTAGCGGGGTGAGCCACACAGATACGCAGTATTTT
CASSPTVSSGVSHTDTQYF
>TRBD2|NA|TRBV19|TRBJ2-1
TGTGCCAGTAGTATCTTACCTAGCGGGGGACAGAATGAGCAGTTCTTC
CASSILPSGGQNEQFF
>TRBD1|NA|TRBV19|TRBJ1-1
TGTGCCAGTAGTGGGACAGGGGTCGCTAACACTGAAGCTTTCTTT
CASSGTGVANTEAFF
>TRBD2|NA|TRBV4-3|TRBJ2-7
TGCGCCAGCAGCCAAGAATTCGGTAGCGGGAGGGCCTTAGCCTACGAGCAGTACTTC
CASSQEFGSGRALAYEQYF
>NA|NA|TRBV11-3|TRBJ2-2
TGTGCCAGCAGCCCTTCCGGGCCATCCACCGGGGAGCTGTTTTTT
CASSPSGPSTGELFF
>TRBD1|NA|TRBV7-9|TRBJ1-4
TGTGCCAGCAGCCGACGGACAGGGGCCGAGGCAACTAATGAAAAACTGTTTTTT
CASSRRTGAEATNEKLFF
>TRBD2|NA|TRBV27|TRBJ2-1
TGTGCCAGCAGTTACTATAGCGGGAGGGCCGAGAATGAGCAGTTCTTC
CASSYYSGRAENEQFF
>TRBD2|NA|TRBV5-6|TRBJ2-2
TGTGCCAGCAGCCTTATAGCGGGAGTAAACACCGGGGAGCTGTTTTTT
CASSLIAGVNTGELFF
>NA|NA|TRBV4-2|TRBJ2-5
TGTGCCCGAACTGTACGGGACCAAGAGACCCAGTACTTC
CARTVRDQETQYF
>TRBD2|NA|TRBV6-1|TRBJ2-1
TGTGCCAGCAGACTCTCGGGGAGCGGGATTGGTGAGCAGTTCTTC
CASRLSGSGIGEQFF
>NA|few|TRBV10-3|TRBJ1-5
TGTGCCATCAGTGACGAGGATGATCAGCCCCAGCATTTT
CAISDEDDQPQHF
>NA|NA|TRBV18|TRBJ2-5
TGTGCCAGCTCACGGGACACCCAAGAGACCCAGTACTTC
CASSRDTQETQYF
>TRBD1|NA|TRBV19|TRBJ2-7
TGTGCCAGTAGTATGGGGCAGGGGGCGTACGAGCAGTACTTC
CASSMGQGAYEQYF
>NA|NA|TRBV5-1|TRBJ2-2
TGCGCCAGCAGCTTGGAACAGTTCACCGGGGAGCTGTTTTTT
CASSLEQFTGELFF
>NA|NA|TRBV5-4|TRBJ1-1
TGTGCCGGGTCTCTGAGAGGGAAGGACACTGAAGCTTTCTTT
CAGSLRGKDTEAFF
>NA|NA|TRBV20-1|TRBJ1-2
TGCAGTGCTCCCCGATATGGCTACACCTTC
CSAPRYGYTF
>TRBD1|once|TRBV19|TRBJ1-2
TGTGCCAGTAGTAGCGCAACAGGGGCGCATGGCTACACCTTC
CASSSATGAHGYTF
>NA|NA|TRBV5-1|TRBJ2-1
TGCGCCAGCAGTAGTCAGGCGGTTTGGAGCAATGAGCAGTTCTTC
CASSSQAVWSNEQFF